A single sample gave rise to the 27 T cell receptor beta chains below, sequenced in a study of blood T cell repertoires in COVID-19. The method was immunoSEQ multiplex PCR; TCRdb's version includes in-frame clones alone and lacks a portion of them. The sample contains roughly 120,000 clones, over 80% of which appear only once. Material for sequencing was peripheral blood. Receptor source: a man aged 25 to 45 with acute or convalescent COVID-19.

This clone has just one count. The chain joins TRBV19 to TRBJ1-1; TRBD1 might be the D (6 bases). The V gene lost 5 bases and the J gene lost 2 bases, with 9 bases spanning the gap. CDR1 LNHDA and CDR2 SQIVND come from the germline V gene (reference sequence). This CDR3 has 13 amino acids. The chain's CDR3 is CASSWTENTEAFF. The CDR3 region has the DNA TGTGCCAGTAGTTGGACAGAAAACACTGAAGCTTTCTTT. Together with reference TRBV19 and TRBJ1-1, the CDR3 gives the full variable domain: DGGITQSPKYLFRKEGQNVTLSCEQNLNHDAMYWYRQDPGQGLRLIYYSQIVNDFQKGDIAEGYSVSREKKESFPLTVTSAQKNPTAFYLCASSWTENTEAFFGQGTRLTVV.

CDR3 sequence reads: CASRKGTNYGYTF. CDR3 DNA: TGTGCCAGCAGGAAGGGGACTAACTATGGCTACACCTTC. The J gene is TRBJ1-2, the V gene TRBV27; the D gene is possibly TRBD1 (5 bases). The CDR3 consists of 13 residues. Trimming took off 6 bases at V and 0 bases at J, with 8 bases between the two ends. Germline V gives CDR1 MNHEY, CDR2 SMNVEV (reference sequence).

The chain employs TRBV12-3 or TRBV12-4 and TRBJ2-3; 7 nucleotides match TRBD2. V gave up 8 bases and J gave up 5 bases; unmatched junction bases: 7. The CDR3 runs to 13 residues. CDR3: CASGTTLGDTQYF. CDR3 sequence (DNA): TGTGCCAGCGGGACTACCCTCGGAGATACGCAGTATTTT.

The gene calls are TRBV5-1 and TRBJ2-1, with a possible D match to TRBD2 (5 bases). Looked up from germline, CDR1 is SGHRS and CDR2 is YFSETQ. The CDR3 covers 16 residues. Trimming shortened V by 2 bases and J by 0 bases, and 12 bases separated the two germline ends. CDR3 nucleotide sequence: TGCGCCAGCAGCTTTTGGCCTAGCAGCTCCTACAATGAGCAGTTCTTC. The encoded protein is CASSFWPSSSYNEQFF.

The chain carries TRBV29-1 and TRBJ1-1; TRBD1 might be the D (6 bases). Germline CDR1 SQVTM, CDR2 ANQGSEA. This CDR3 comprises 13 residues. Between the trimmed V and J ends, which lost 1 base and 4 bases, there was a span of 10 bases. CDR3 residues: CSVEGFRGTEAFF. CDR3 DNA sequence: TGCAGCGTTGAAGGTTTCAGGGGCACTGAAGCTTTCTTT.

The chain links TRBV2 to TRBJ2-3; 8 bases line up with TRBD2. The CDR3 consists of 16 residues. The germline CDR1 and CDR2 sequences are SNHLY and FYNNEI. V gave up 6 bases and J gave up 7 bases; unmatched junction bases: 15. The CDR3, as DNA: TGTGCCAGCAGCCCAGCCCCGGGACTAGACCTTTATACGCAGTATTTT. Protein product: CASSPAPGLDLYTQYF.

The chain couples TRBV19 to TRBJ1-6, with 9 bases lining up with TRBD1. V lost 3 bases and J lost 9; bases outside the gene matches: 9. CDR1 is LNHDA, CDR2 SQIVND, per germline (reference sequence). This CDR3 has 16 residues. The CDR3, as DNA: TGTGCCAGTAGTATTGGAACAGGGGGCGACGGTTCACCCCTCCACTTT. Translating it yields CASSIGTGGDGSPLHF.

V gene TRBV27 combines with J gene TRBJ2-7; D unclear. The CDR3 runs 14 residues. The germline V gene has CDR1 MNHEY and CDR2 SMNVEV (reference sequence). V dropped 2 bases and J dropped 2 bases, with 10 bases sitting between them. The CDR3 bases are TGTGCCAGCAGTTTACGCGGCGGAACCTACGAGCAGTACTTC. Translated, it gives CASSLRGGTYEQYF.

This clone was detected only once. This chain connects TRBV21-1 to TRBJ2-3; the D call of TRBD2 is as the table states it, not checked on the DNA. TRBV21-1 counts as a pseudogene. The CDR3 consists of 16 residues. CDR3 protein: CASSKELDSPRATQYF. CDR3 DNA: TGTGCCAGCAGCAAAGAACTGGACTCCCCGCGAGCTACGCAGTATTTT.

This chain links TRBV30 with TRBJ1-1, with D possibly TRBD1 on 6 matching bases. The germline CDR1 and CDR2 sequences are GTSNPN and SVGIG (reference sequence). V was shortened by 0 bases and J by 3 bases, with 8 bases between the two germline ends. The CDR3 totals 13 residues. In nucleotides, the CDR3 is TGTGCCTGGAGTGTACAGGGATACACTGAAGCTTTCTTT. Residues: CAWSVQGYTEAFF.

V and J are TRBV5-1 and TRBJ2-5, with no clear D. V lost 0 bases and J lost 4, with 7 bases in between. The CDR3 length is 13 residues. Germline V lookup: CDR1 SGHRS, CDR2 YFSETQ. The CDR3 reads CASSLGQAETQYF. The CDR3 region has the DNA TGCGCCAGCAGCTTGGGACAAGCAGAGACCCAGTACTTC.

J is TRBJ1-2 and V is TRBV19; TRBD1 matches 9 bases. There are 13 residues in the CDR3. Germline-derived CDR1 and CDR2 are LNHDA and SQIVND (reference sequence). V was pared by 7 bases and J by 6 bases, with 6 bases of the junction left unmatched. The CDR3 protein is CASTPRDRDGYTF. As DNA, the CDR3 is TGTGCCAGTACTCCCCGGGACAGGGATGGCTACACCTTC.

The J gene is TRBJ2-7, the V gene TRBV19; TRBD2 agrees at 9 bases. From germline, CDR1 is LNHDA and CDR2 SQIVND (reference sequence). The CDR3 is made up of 15 amino acids. V shed 5 bases, J shed 1 base, and the junction held 6 bases outside the gene matches. The CDR3 DNA is TGTGCCAGTAGTGCAGCGGGGGGAGGATCCTACGAGCAGTACTTC. It encodes CASSAAGGGSYEQYF.

The chain combines TRBV6-6 with TRBJ2-2; weak D call: TRBD2 (5 bases). Germline values: CDR1 MNHNY, CDR2 SVGAGI (reference sequence). Trimming left V 8 bases short and J 0 bases short, with 16 bases between. This CDR3 has 16 amino acids. CDR3 nucleotides: TGTGCCAGCTCCGGTGGTGCCGGGACGAACACCGGGGAGCTGTTTTTT. This gives the protein CASSGGAGTNTGELFF.

The V and J genes are TRBV29-1 and TRBJ2-1; D possibly corresponds to TRBD1 (6 bases). The V gene lost 4 bases and the J gene lost 0 bases, with 19 bases spanning the gap. Germline V gives CDR1 SQVTM, CDR2 ANQGSEA. The CDR3 has 17 residues. The DNA for the CDR3 is TGCAGCGTTGGAGTCCCCAGGGGCTCGGACTCCTACAATGAGCAGTTCTTC. Translated: CSVGVPRGSDSYNEQFF.

This sequence joins TRBV10-3 and TRBJ2-1; 11 bases fit TRBD2. CDR1 is ENHRY, CDR2 SYGVKD, per germline. The CDR3 is 16 residues long. Trimming at V came to 10 bases and at J to 4 bases, leaving 12 bases not matched to a gene. CDR3 sequence reads: CATWGELAGEYNEQFF. The CDR3 DNA is TGTGCCACCTGGGGGGAACTAGCGGGAGAGTACAATGAGCAGTTCTTC.

The genes are TRBV4-1 and TRBJ1-4; 9 bases are shared with TRBD1. Germline assignment: CDR1 MGHRA and CDR2 YSYEKL. V lost 6 bases, J lost 7 bases, and 9 bases stayed unmatched. This CDR3 has 15 amino acids. The chain's CDR3 is CASSRTGTGPEKLFF. For the CDR3, the DNA is TGCGCCAGCAGTCGAACCGGGACAGGGCCTGAAAAACTGTTTTTT.

The chain has TRBV4-3 and TRBJ1-3, with a possible D match to TRBD1 (6 bases). This CDR3 has 17 amino acids. Trimming shortened V by 2 bases and J by 0 bases, and 14 bases separated the two germline ends. CDR1 LGHNA and CDR2 YSLEER come from the germline V gene. The CDR3 spells CASSQLFRGTSGNTIYF. CDR3 nucleotide sequence: TGCGCCAGCAGCCAACTATTTAGGGGGACCTCTGGAAACACCATATATTTT.

This rearrangement joins TRBV6-2 or TRBV6-3 to TRBJ2-3, with TRBD1 matching over 8 bases. Germline CDR1 reads MNHEY; CDR2 reads SVGEGT. The V gene end was trimmed by 5 bases and the J gene end by 6 bases; junction bases not matched to a gene: 4. The CDR3 runs to 13 residues. In DNA, the CDR3 is TGTGCCAGCAGTGTACAGGGGGTGGATACGCAGTATTTT. Amino acid sequence: CASSVQGVDTQYF.

This sequence joins TRBV21-1 and TRBJ2-2; the tabulated D call, TRBD2, remains unverified against the DNA. TRBV21-1 is shown as a pseudogene. This CDR3 is 18 amino acids long. The CDR3 region has the DNA TGTGCCAGCAGCACGGCTAGCGGGGGGGCCGTGGACACCGGGGAGCTGTTTTTT. This gives the protein CASSTASGGAVDTGELFF.

This rearrangement joins TRBV12-3 or TRBV12-4 to TRBJ2-1; TRBD2 agrees at 11 bases. J gave up 10 bases and V 7 bases, and 0 bases lay outside the gene matches. The CDR3 totals 11 residues. The CDR3 reads CASIAGGEQFF. CDR3 DNA: TGTGCCAGCATAGCGGGAGGGGAGCAGTTCTTC.

J is TRBJ2-1 and V is TRBV7-6; 9 nucleotides align to TRBD2. This CDR3 spans 15 amino acids. Per the germline V gene, CDR1 is SGHVS and CDR2 is FNYEAQ. The V segment lost 1 base and the J segment 5 bases; nucleotides outside the gene matches: 3. The CDR3 loop is CASSLGGGGNNEQFF. CDR3 sequence (DNA): TGTGCCAGCAGCTTAGGCGGGGGGGGGAACAATGAGCAGTTCTTC.

V usage is TRBV7-6 and J usage is TRBJ2-1, with 8 bases that match TRBD1. The CDR3 has 15 residues. The germline V gene encodes CDR1 SGHVS and CDR2 FNYEAQ. J gave up 5 bases and V 5 bases, and 8 bases lay outside the gene matches. The CDR3 bases are TGTGCCAGCAGCCAGAAGGACAGGGAGGACAATGAGCAGTTCTTC. Its protein product is CASSQKDREDNEQFF.

The rearrangement links TRBV14 to TRBJ2-7, with D possibly TRBD1 on 6 matching bases. Trimming shortened V by 3 bases and J by 3 bases, and 6 bases separated the two germline ends. Germline CDR1 SGHDN, CDR2 FVKESK. CDR3 length equals 12 residues. CDR3: CASSQTGYEQYV. CDR3 DNA: TGTGCCAGCAGCCAGACAGGCTACGAGCAGTACGTC.

This chain uses TRBV5-1 with TRBJ1-4, with D possibly TRBD1 on 5 matching bases. Between the trimmed V and J ends, which lost 1 base and 8 bases, there was a span of 12 bases. The CDR3 runs 14 residues. CDR1 is SGHRS and CDR2 is YFSETQ in the germline V gene. The CDR3 sequence: CASSLTRGAEKLFF. The CDR3, as DNA: TGCGCCAGCAGCTTGACAAGGGGCGCGGAAAAACTGTTTTTT.

The chain links TRBV5-5 to TRBJ1-1; D is uncertain. The germline V gene encodes CDR1 SGHKS and CDR2 YYEKEE (reference sequence). The CDR3 is made up of 15 amino acids. The germline V and J ends were trimmed by 0 bases and 2 bases, with 11 bases remaining between them. The CDR3 region has the DNA TGTGCCAGCAGCTTGGTTGGGGAGCTCAACACTGAAGCTTTCTTT. Translated: CASSLVGELNTEAFF.

This clone was seen a single time. This sequence joins TRBV6-5 and TRBJ2-1; D possibly corresponds to TRBD2 (5 bases). The CDR3 covers 15 residues. Trimming removed 5 bases at V and 1 base at J, with 12 bases between. Germline CDR1 is MNHEY and CDR2 is SVGAGI. This CDR3 reads CASSTLKRSYNEQFF. The CDR3 bases are TGTGCCAGCAGTACCCTAAAGCGGTCCTACAATGAGCAGTTCTTC.